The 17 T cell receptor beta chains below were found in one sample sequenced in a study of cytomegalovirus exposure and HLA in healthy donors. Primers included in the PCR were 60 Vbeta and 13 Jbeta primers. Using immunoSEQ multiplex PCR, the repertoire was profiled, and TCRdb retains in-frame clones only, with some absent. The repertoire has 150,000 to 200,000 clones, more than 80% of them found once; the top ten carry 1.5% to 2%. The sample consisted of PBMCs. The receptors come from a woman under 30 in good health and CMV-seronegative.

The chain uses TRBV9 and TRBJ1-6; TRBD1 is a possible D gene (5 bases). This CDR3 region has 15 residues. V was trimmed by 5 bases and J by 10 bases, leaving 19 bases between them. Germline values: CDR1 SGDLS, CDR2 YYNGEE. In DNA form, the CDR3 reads TGTGCCAGCAGTGGCGGACAAAGAGAACGATCACCCCTCCACTTT. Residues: CASSGGQRERSPLHF.

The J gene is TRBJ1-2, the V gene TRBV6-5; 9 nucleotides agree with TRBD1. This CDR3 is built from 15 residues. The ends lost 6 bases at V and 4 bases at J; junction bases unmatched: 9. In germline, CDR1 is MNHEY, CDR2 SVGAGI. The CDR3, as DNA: TGTGCCAGCAGAGAAACAGGGGGCAGGTTCTATGGCTACACCTTC. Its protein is CASRETGGRFYGYTF.

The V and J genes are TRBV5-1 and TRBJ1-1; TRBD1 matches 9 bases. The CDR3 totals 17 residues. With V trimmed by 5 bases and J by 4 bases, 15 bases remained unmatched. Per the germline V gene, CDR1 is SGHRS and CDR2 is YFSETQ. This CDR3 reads CASRRGWTGVDTTEAFF. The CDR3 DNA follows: TGCGCCAGCAGACGGGGTTGGACAGGGGTGGATACCACTGAAGCTTTCTTT.

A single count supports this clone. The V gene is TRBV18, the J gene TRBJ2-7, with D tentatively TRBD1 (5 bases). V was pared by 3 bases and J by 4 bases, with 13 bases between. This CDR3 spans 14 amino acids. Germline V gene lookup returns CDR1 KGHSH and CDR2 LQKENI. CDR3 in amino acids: CASSPDTGRYEQYF. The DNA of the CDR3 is TGTGCCAGCTCACCGGACACTGGACGTTACGAGCAGTACTTC.

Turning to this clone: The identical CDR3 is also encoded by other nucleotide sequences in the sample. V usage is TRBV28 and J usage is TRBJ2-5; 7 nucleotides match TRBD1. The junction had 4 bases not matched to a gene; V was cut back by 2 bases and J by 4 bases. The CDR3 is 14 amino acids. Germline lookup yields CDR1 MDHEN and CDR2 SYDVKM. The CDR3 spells CASSLGQVLETQYF. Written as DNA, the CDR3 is TGTGCCAGCAGTTTAGGACAGGTGCTAGAGACCCAGTACTTC.

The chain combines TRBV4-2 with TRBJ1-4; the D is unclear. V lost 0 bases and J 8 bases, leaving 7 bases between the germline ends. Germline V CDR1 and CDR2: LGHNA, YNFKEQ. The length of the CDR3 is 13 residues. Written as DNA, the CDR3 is TGTGCCAGCAGCCAAGAGACTGAAGAAAAACTGTTTTTT. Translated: CASSQETEEKLFF.

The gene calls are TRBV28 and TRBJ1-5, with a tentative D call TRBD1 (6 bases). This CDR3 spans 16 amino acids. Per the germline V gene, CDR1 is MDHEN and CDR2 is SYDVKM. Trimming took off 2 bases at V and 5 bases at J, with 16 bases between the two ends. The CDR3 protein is CASSLGGRGRDQPQHF. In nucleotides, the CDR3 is TGTGCCAGCAGTTTAGGGGGCCGAGGGAGGGATCAGCCCCAGCATTTT.

This CDR3 is CSAQTFHYEQYF. CDR3 nucleotide sequence: TGCAGCGCCCAGACATTCCACTACGAGCAGTACTTC. This chain connects TRBV29-1 to TRBJ2-7; D unresolved. The V end lost 7 bases, the J end lost 3 bases, and 13 bases lay between the germline ends. The CDR3 contains 12 residues. Per the germline V gene, CDR1 is SQVTM and CDR2 is ANQGSEA.

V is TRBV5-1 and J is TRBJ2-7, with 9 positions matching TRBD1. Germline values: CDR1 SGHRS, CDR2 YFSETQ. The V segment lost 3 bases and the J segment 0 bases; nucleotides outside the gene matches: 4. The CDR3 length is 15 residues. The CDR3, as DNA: TGCGCCAGCAGCTGGAGACAGGGGGTCTCCTACGAGCAGTACTTC. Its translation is CASSWRQGVSYEQYF.

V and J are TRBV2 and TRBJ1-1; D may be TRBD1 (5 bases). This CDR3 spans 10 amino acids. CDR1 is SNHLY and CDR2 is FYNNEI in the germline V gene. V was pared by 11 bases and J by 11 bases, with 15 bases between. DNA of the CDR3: TGTGCCCGAATGGGGGGGGACGCTTTCTTT. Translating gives CARMGGDAFF.

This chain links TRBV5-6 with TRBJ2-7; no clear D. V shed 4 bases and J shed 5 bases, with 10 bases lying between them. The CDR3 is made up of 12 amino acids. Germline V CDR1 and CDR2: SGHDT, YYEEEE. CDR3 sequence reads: CASSLERNEQYF. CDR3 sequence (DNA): TGTGCCAGCAGCCTAGAACGCAACGAGCAGTACTTC. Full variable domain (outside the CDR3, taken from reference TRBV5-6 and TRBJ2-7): DAGVTQSPTHLIKTRGQQVTLRCSPKSGHDTVSWYQQALGQGPQFIFQYYEEEERQRGNFPDRFSGHQFPNYSSELNVNALLLGDSALYLCASSLERNEQYFGPGTRLTVT.

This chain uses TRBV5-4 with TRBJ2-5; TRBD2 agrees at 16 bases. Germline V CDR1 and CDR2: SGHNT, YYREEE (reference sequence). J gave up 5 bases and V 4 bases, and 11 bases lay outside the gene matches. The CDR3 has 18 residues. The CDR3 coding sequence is TGTGCCAGCAGCCAAGGGGGGACTAGCGGGAGGGCGGGGGAGACCCAGTACTTC. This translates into CASSQGGTSGRAGETQYF.

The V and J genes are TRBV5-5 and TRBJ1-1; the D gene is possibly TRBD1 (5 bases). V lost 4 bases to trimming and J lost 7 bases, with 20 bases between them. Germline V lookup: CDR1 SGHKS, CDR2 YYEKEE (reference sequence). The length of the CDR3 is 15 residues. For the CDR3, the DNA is TGTGCCAGCAGCGTCGACAGTGCCCTTTTCCTTGAAGCTTTCTTT. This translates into CASSVDSALFLEAFF.

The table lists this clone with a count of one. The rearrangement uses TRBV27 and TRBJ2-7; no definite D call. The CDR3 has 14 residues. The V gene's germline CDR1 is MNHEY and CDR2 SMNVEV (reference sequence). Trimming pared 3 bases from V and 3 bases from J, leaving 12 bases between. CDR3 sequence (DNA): TGTGCCAGCAGTTTGGGCCATACCAACTACGAGCAGTACTTC. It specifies CASSLGHTNYEQYF.

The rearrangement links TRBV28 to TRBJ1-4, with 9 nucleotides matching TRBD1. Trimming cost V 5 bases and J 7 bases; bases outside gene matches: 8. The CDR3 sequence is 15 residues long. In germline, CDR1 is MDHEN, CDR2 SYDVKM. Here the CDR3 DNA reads TGTGCCAGCAGTCGGGTACAGGGGGCGGGTGAAAAACTGTTTTTT. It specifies CASSRVQGAGEKLFF. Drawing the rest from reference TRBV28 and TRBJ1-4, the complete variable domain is DVKVTQSSRYLVKRTGEKVFLECVQDMDHENMFWYRQDPGLGLRLIYFSYDVKMKEKGDIPEGYSVSREKKERFSLILESASTNQTSMYLCASSRVQGAGEKLFFGSGTQLSVL.

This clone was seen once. The CDR3 loop is CASSLNSADTQYF. CDR3 nucleotide sequence: TGTGCCAGCAGCTTAAACTCCGCAGATACGCAGTATTTT. The V call is TRBV7-3, the J call TRBJ2-3; D gene unclear. Deletions cut 1 base from V and 4 bases from J, with 6 bases between. Germline loops: CDR1 SGHTA, CDR2 FQGTGA. The CDR3 has 13 residues.

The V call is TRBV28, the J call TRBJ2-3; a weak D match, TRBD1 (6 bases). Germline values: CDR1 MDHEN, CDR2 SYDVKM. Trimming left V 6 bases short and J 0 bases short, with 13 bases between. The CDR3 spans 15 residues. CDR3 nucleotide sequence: TGTGCCAGCAGGGGACAAGCGGCTAGCACAGATACGCAGTATTTT. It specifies CASRGQAASTDTQYF.